One and the same sample provided the 27 T cell receptor beta chains below, sequenced in a study of human T cells and chemical hapten exposure. Using its own MiXCR run on the RACE reads, TCRdb lists one record per CDR3 protein. The repertoire includes about 360,000 distinct CDR3 sequences, around 7% of them detected once, and about 8% sits in the top ten. Documented time point: patch test 1, 2 weeks after DPC sensitization. As for treatment: therapeutic diphenylcyclopropenone sensitization with weekly scalp DPC. The starting material was whole blood, obtained in connection with sensitization to the hapten diphenylcyclopropenone (DPC). These receptors were obtained from a woman between 18 and 29 years old with alopecia areata. Some clones in this sample may be carry-over from other donors' samples.

The table lists this clonotype with many counts. The chain links TRBV4-1 to TRBJ2-7; the match to TRBD1 covers 7 bases. CDR1 MGHRA and CDR2 YSYEKL come from the germline V gene. After removal of 2 bases from V and 3 bases from J, the junction contained 13 bases not matched to a gene. This CDR3 contains 17 residues. The CDR3 sequence is CASSQPTAGTDHYEQYF. The CDR3, as DNA: TGCGCCAGCAGCCAACCTACAGCCGGGACAGACCACTACGAGCAGTACTTC.

Many counts were recorded for this clonotype. The chain has TRBV4-1 and TRBJ1-1, with TRBD1 matching 7 bases. Germline loops: CDR1 MGHRA, CDR2 YSYEKL. V gave up 4 bases and J gave up 3 bases; unmatched junction bases: 5. The CDR3 spans 14 residues. CDR3 in amino acids: CASSPATGHTEAFF. In nucleotides, the CDR3 is TGCGCCAGCAGCCCTGCGACAGGGCACACTGAAGCTTTCTTT.

On this clonotype itself: A read error is possible here, since a much larger clone lies one base away. This chain links TRBV20-1 with TRBJ2-3; D may match TRBD1 or TRBD2 (6 bases each). The CDR3 has 17 amino acids. Germline V gene sequence: CDR1 DFQATT, CDR2 SNEGSKA (reference sequence). CDR3 in amino acids: CNARGGGGTVPRDTQYF. The CDR3 DNA follows: TGCAATGCTAGAGGAGGGGGTGGTACAGTCCCGCGTGATACGCAGTATTTT.

A few counts support this clonotype. The rearrangement joins TRBV7-9 to TRBJ1-1; TRBD1 agrees at 7 bases. CDR1 and CDR2 from the germline V gene are SEHNR and FQNEAQ (reference sequence). The CDR3 covers 16 residues. The V segment lost 5 bases and the J segment 4 bases; nucleotides outside the gene matches: 13. The CDR3, as DNA: TGTGCCAGCAGCCCATATCAGGGGGGGTTGGGCACTGAAGCTTTCTTT. This encodes CASSPYQGGLGTEAFF.

The genes are TRBV10-3 and TRBJ1-2; tentatively, D is TRBD1 (5 bases). Germline-derived CDR1 and CDR2 are ENHRY and SYGVKD. Trimming shortened V by 4 bases and J by 0 bases, and 12 bases separated the two germline ends. The CDR3 has 15 residues. The CDR3 nucleotides read TGTGCCATCAGTGCCGACAGCCGTTCTAACTATGGCTACACCTTC. Amino acid sequence: CAISADSRSNYGYTF.

In this sample, this clonotype turned up many times. The chain links TRBV12-3 or TRBV12-4 to TRBJ2-1; D is ambiguous. CDR3 length: 12 residues. Between the trimmed V and J ends, which lost 1 base and 8 bases, there was a span of 6 bases. The DNA of the CDR3 is TGTGCCAGCAGTTTAGGGGGTTATGAGCAGTTCTTC. Translated, it gives CASSLGGYEQFF.

On this clonotype: A clone one base away is much larger, so this may be a read error. The chain employs TRBV4-3 and TRBJ1-1; 8 bases align to TRBD1. Per germline, CDR1 LGHNA and CDR2 YSLEER. V lost 3 bases to trimming and J lost 1 base; unmatched junction nucleotides: 4. The CDR3 is 15 residues long. CDR3 sequence (DNA): TGCGCCAGCAGCCAGAGGGACAGGAAGAACACTGAAGCTTTCTTT. Residues: CASSQRDRKNTEAFF.

The chain is built from TRBV28 and TRBJ1-1; D unclear. CDR3 length: 13 amino acids. Trimming removed 1 base from V and 4 bases from J, with 7 bases in between. CDR1 and CDR2 from the germline V gene are MDHEN and SYDVKM. CDR3 sequence reads: CASSLYRRTEAFF. The DNA of the CDR3 is TGTGCCAGCAGTTTATATCGGCGCACTGAAGCTTTCTTT.

The rearrangement links TRBV4-2 to TRBJ2-3; TRBD2 matches 14 bases. V lost 5 bases and J lost 3; bases outside the gene matches: 7. Germline-derived CDR1 and CDR2 are LGHNA and YNFKEQ. The CDR3 is 17 residues long. The CDR3 coding sequence is TGTGCCAGCAGCTTCGAGGGACTAGCGGGGGAGACAGATACGCAGTATTTT. Translating gives CASSFEGLAGETDTQYF.

There are a few counts of this clonotype. The CDR3 DNA reads as TGTGCCAGCACGACAGACTCCAACACTGAAGCTTTCTTT. This codes for CASTTDSNTEAFF. The J gene is TRBJ1-1, the V gene TRBV7-6, with D perhaps matching TRBD1 (5 bases). The V and J ends lost 7 bases and 2 bases respectively, with 11 bases between them. The CDR3 has 13 residues. The germline gives CDR1 SGHVS, CDR2 FNYEAQ.

This clonotype was seen a handful of times. The chain combines TRBV7-9 with TRBJ2-4; D perhaps matches TRBD2 (6 bases). Trimming took off 6 bases at V and 8 bases at J, with 11 bases between the two ends. The CDR3 is 12 residues long. CDR1 and CDR2 (germline): SEHNR, FQNEAQ (reference sequence). The CDR3 nucleotides are TGTGCCAGCAGTTCCGGGAGATACATTCAGTACTTC. Its translation is CASSSGRYIQYF.

This clonotype was found a few times. The chain recombines TRBV9 with TRBJ1-1; perhaps TRBD1 as D (5 bases). From germline, CDR1 is SGDLS and CDR2 YYNGEE. CDR3 size: 14 residues. V lost 0 bases and J 1 base, leaving 7 bases between the germline ends. The CDR3 protein is CASSVVTGNTEAFF. The CDR3 DNA sequence: TGTGCCAGCAGCGTAGTAACAGGGAACACTGAAGCTTTCTTT.

This clonotype was counted ten times or more. The chain links TRBV29-1 to TRBJ1-3, with D unresolved. The CDR3 covers 11 residues. Germline V gives CDR1 SQVTM, CDR2 ANQGSEA. Deletions cut 8 bases from V and 4 bases from J, with 9 bases between. The CDR3 coding sequence is TGCAGCTCAGCCGTGGGAAACACCATATATTTT. This translates into CSSAVGNTIYF.

This chain uses TRBV5-1 with TRBJ2-1; 10 bases agree with TRBD2. Germline trimming cut 0 bases from V and 5 bases from J; bases unmatched to any gene: 11. This CDR3 comprises 18 residues. The germline gives CDR1 SGHRS, CDR2 YFSETQ. The CDR3 reads CASSLATQRGGNNNEQFF. CDR3 nucleotides: TGCGCCAGCAGCTTGGCCACACAGCGGGGGGGAAACAACAATGAGCAGTTCTTC.

The chain is built from TRBV15 and TRBJ1-4; TRBD1 is a possible D gene (6 bases). Trimming shortened V by 0 bases and J by 6 bases, and 11 bases separated the two germline ends. The CDR3 is made up of 15 amino acids. Germline V CDR1 and CDR2: LNHNV, YYDKDF (reference sequence). CDR3 region: CATSRDRGGDEKLFF. The CDR3 region has the DNA TGTGCCACCAGCAGAGATCGGGGGGGCGATGAAAAACTGTTTTTT. The entire variable domain, with the rest obtained from reference TRBV15 and TRBJ1-4, is as follows: DAMVIQNPRYQVTQFGKPVTLSCSQTLNHNVMYWYQQKSSQAPKLLFHYYDKDFNNEADTPDNFQSRRPNTSFCFLDIRSPGLGDTAMYLCATSRDRGGDEKLFFGSGTQLSVL.

This clonotype came up a few times. This chain connects TRBV3-1 to TRBJ2-3; 12 bases match TRBD2. This CDR3 spans 17 amino acids. With 4 bases clipped from V and 8 bases from J, the junction kept 13 bases outside the gene matches. Germline values: CDR1 LGHDT, CDR2 YNNKEL (reference sequence). DNA for the CDR3: TGTGCCAGCAGCCGCCGAACTAGCGGGGGGACGTCGGGTACGCAGTATTTT. It encodes CASSRRTSGGTSGTQYF.

The table lists this clonotype with many counts. This sequence joins TRBV2 and TRBJ1-6; D unresolved. Trimming removed 2 bases at V and 5 bases at J, with 13 bases between. The CDR3 length is 16 residues. The germline V gene has CDR1 SNHLY and CDR2 FYNNEI. The CDR3 DNA reads TGTGCCAGCAGTGAACTACACCGCAGTAATAATTCACCCCTCCACTTT. Its protein is CASSELHRSNNSPLHF.

The V call is TRBV29-1, the J call TRBJ1-2; D gene unclear. Germline values: CDR1 SQVTM, CDR2 ANQGSEA. V shed 6 bases and J shed 6 bases, with 11 bases lying between them. The CDR3 has 11 residues. CDR3 amino acids: CSVPTRNGYTF. DNA of the CDR3: TGCAGCGTGCCGACGCGGAATGGCTACACCTTC.

This clonotype was seen a few times. The gene calls are TRBV6-5 and TRBJ1-5; possibly TRBD1 for D (6 bases). V was trimmed by 6 bases and J by 2 bases, leaving 11 bases between them. Germline V gene data show CDR1 as MNHEY and CDR2 as SVGAGI. The CDR3 length is 14 residues. CDR3 nucleotides: TGTGCCAGCAGACGAGAGGGGGGCAATCAGCCCCAGCATTTT. Translated: CASRREGGNQPQHF.

This clonotype occurred a few times. The gene calls are TRBV12-3 or TRBV12-4 and TRBJ1-3, with 10 nucleotides matching TRBD1. This CDR3 has 16 amino acids. V trimming: 5 bases; J trimming: 8 bases; junction bases outside the gene matches: 12. CDR3: CASSLGTGVRAYTIYF. CDR3 bases: TGTGCCAGCAGTCTCGGGACAGGGGTGCGTGCTTACACCATATATTTT.

This clonotype was observed a few times. This chain links TRBV18 with TRBJ2-3, with TRBD2 as a possible D gene (6 bases). V lost 3 bases to trimming and J lost 4 bases, with 20 bases between them. The CDR3 spans 17 residues. Germline CDR1 is KGHSH and CDR2 is LQKENI. The CDR3 DNA sequence: TGTGCCAGCTCACCCAGCGGGCCTAAGGGCAGAGCAGATACGCAGTATTTT. Translation: CASSPSGPKGRADTQYF.

This chain uses TRBV27 with TRBJ2-7; D gene uncertain. The CDR3 is 15 residues long. Trimming took 6 bases from V and 12 from J, leaving 27 bases between them. The V gene's germline CDR1 is MNHEY and CDR2 SMNVEV (reference sequence). Here the CDR3 reads CASSLYSPPGPWWYF. The CDR3, as DNA: TGTGCCAGCAGCCTTTACTCCCCTCCCGGGCCTTGGTGGTACTTC.

The chain uses TRBV5-5 and TRBJ2-3; D is unclear. The CDR3 runs 14 residues. V was trimmed by 1 base and J by 3 bases, leaving 9 bases between them. The germline V gene has CDR1 SGHKS and CDR2 YYEKEE (reference sequence). Here the CDR3 DNA reads TGTGCCAGCAGCTTGCGCTACGAGACAGATACGCAGTATTTT. It translates to CASSLRYETDTQYF.

This clonotype turned up a few times. This chain connects TRBV5-5 to TRBJ1-6; D is uncertain. Germline CDR1 reads SGHKS; CDR2 reads YYEKEE (reference sequence). This CDR3 contains 15 residues. Trimming pared 2 bases from V and 8 bases from J, leaving 14 bases between. CDR3: CASSFGWGRDSPLHF. DNA of the CDR3: TGTGCCAGCAGCTTTGGTTGGGGAAGGGATTCACCCCTCCACTTT.

This chain links TRBV27 with TRBJ1-2; tentative D call: TRBD1 (5 bases). Trimming cost V 5 bases and J 4 bases, with 14 bases left between them. This CDR3 has 14 residues. In germline, CDR1 is MNHEY, CDR2 SMNVEV (reference sequence). The CDR3 DNA is TGTGCCAGCAGTCCCACCGGGACGGGCTATGGCTACACCTTC. This gives the protein CASSPTGTGYGYTF.

This chain connects TRBV2 to TRBJ1-5; D is unresolved. The CDR3 covers 15 residues. Germline CDR1 and CDR2: SNHLY and FYNNEI. The V end lost 6 bases, the J end lost 9 bases, and 21 bases lay between the germline ends. DNA of the CDR3: TGTGCCAGCAGCCGAACAGACCTGTTGAAGGGGCCCCAGCATTTT. Amino acid sequence: CASSRTDLLKGPQHF. Based on the CDR3 plus reference TRBV2 and TRBJ1-5, the full variable domain is EPEVTQTPSHQVTQMGQEVILRCVPISNHLYFYWYRQILGQKVEFLVSFYNNEISEKSEIFDDQFSVERPDGSNFTLKIRSTKLEDSAMYFCASSRTDLLKGPQHFGDGTRLSIL.

This clonotype has only a few counts. The rearrangement uses TRBV12-3 or TRBV12-4 and TRBJ1-5; perhaps TRBD1 as D (5 bases). The V gene lost 4 bases and the J gene lost 7 bases, with 8 bases spanning the gap. The CDR3 covers 12 residues. CDR3: CASSSRDQPQHF. The CDR3 DNA reads TGTGCCAGCAGTTCCAGGGACCAGCCCCAGCATTTT.